A selection of T cell receptor beta chains follows, all from one sample in a study of T cells in Graves' hyperthyroidism and ophthalmopathy. MiXCR, run by TCRdb on the multiplex PCR reads, gives a single entry per CDR3 protein. The sample consists of hundreds of thousands of distinct CDR3 sequences, 15% to 20% of them appearing once. Sequences were obtained from blood. These receptors were collected from a woman younger than 35 with Graves' hyperthyroidism. CDR3s include the opening cysteine and the closing phenylalanine or tryptophan. D genes are given only for firm matches. Some rows mark clone size as missing; the rest say once, few, many or name a class of expanded clone.

TRBJ2-1	TRBV30	many	NA	TGTGCCTGGAGACAAGGGACACTCAATGAGCAGTTCTTC	CAWRQGTLNEQFF
TRBJ2-7	TRBV20-1	many	TRBD1	TGCAGTGCTAGAGGAGACAGGGCCTACGAGCAGTACTTC	CSARGDRAYEQYF
TRBJ1-5	TRBV19	few	NA	TGTGCCAGTAAGAACCCAGGGGTTCAGCCCCAGCATTTT	CASKNPGVQPQHF
TRBJ2-3	TRBV6-1	few	TRBD1	TGTGCCAGCAGCGCCTCGGGACAGGTTGGAGATACGCAGTATTTT	CASSASGQVGDTQYF
TRBJ2-5	TRBV20-1	many	NA	TGCAGTGCTAGTGTGGGTGATAGCTCAGAGACCCAGTACTTC	CSASVGDSSETQYF
TRBJ2-2	TRBV5-1	few	TRBD1	TGCGCCAGCAGCTTGAAGGGACAGGGAAACACCGGGGAGCTGTTTTTT	CASSLKGQGNTGELFF
TRBJ1-1	TRBV12-3/TRBV12-4	many	NA	TGTGCCAGCAGTTTTGGACGCGACACTGAAGCTTTCTTT	CASSFGRDTEAFF
TRBJ2-7	TRBV20-1	NA	TRBD2	TGCAGTGCTAGAAGCGCGGGGGGGCCCTCCTACGAGCAGTACTTC	CSARSAGGPSYEQYF
TRBJ2-5	TRBV2	NA	TRBD1	TGTGCCAGCAGTGAAGCGCTGACAGGGATATACTTC	CASSEALTGIYF
TRBJ2-7	TRBV10-1	many	TRBD1	TGCGCCAGCAGTGACCAGGGGGCGGAAGAGCAGTACTTC	CASSDQGAEEQYF
TRBJ2-3	TRBV4-2	few	TRBD2	TGTGCCAGCAGCCAAGAACCTAGCGGGATGACTAGCACAGATACGCAGTATTTT	CASSQEPSGMTSTDTQYF